The 6 T cell receptor beta chains below come from one sample, sequenced in a study of blood T cell repertoires in COVID-19. TCRdb's table, derived via immunoSEQ multiplex PCR, lists solely in-frame clones and lacks some. The sample shows about 39,000 clones, about 81% of them seen only once. The sample consisted of peripheral blood. The receptors stem from a human donor in a cohort sampled during active or convalescent COVID-19. The donor label of this sample is uncertain.

V and J are TRBV24-1 and TRBJ2-3, with 7 bases matching TRBD2. Germline loops: CDR1 KGHDR, CDR2 SFDVKD. This CDR3 has 15 amino acids. V lost 4 bases to trimming and J lost 1 base; unmatched junction nucleotides: 4. The CDR3 region has the DNA TGTGCCACCAGTGAAGGAGCGGGACGCACAGATACGCAGTATTTT. Its protein is CATSEGAGRTDTQYF.

The chain carries TRBV7-9 and TRBJ2-3; 10 bases map to TRBD2. Trimming removed 6 bases from V and 1 base from J; junction bases left unmatched: 4. The CDR3 consists of 15 residues. Germline lookup yields CDR1 SEHNR and CDR2 FQNEAQ (reference sequence). CDR3 coding DNA: TGTGCCAGCAGGCTGGGGACTAGCGGCACAGATACGCAGTATTTT. Encoded protein: CASRLGTSGTDTQYF.

V usage is TRBV7-8 and J usage is TRBJ2-1; 11 bases are a match to TRBD2. Germline V gene sequence: CDR1 SGHVS, CDR2 FQNEAQ. V lost 3 bases, J lost 4 bases, and 2 bases stayed unmatched. The CDR3 covers 15 residues. Here the CDR3 reads CASSFSGRGYNEQFF. CDR3 DNA: TGTGCCAGCAGCTTTAGCGGGAGGGGATACAATGAGCAGTTCTTC.

The chain couples TRBV19 to TRBJ1-4; perhaps TRBD1 as D (6 bases). V gave up 6 bases and J gave up 7 bases, with 24 bases separating them. The CDR3 is 17 residues long. CDR1 and CDR2 (germline): LNHDA, SQIVND (reference sequence). The DNA of the CDR3 is TGTGCCAGTAGCAACCCTGGGGGGGCTAGGGAAGGTGAAAAACTGTTTTTT. It is translated as CASSNPGGAREGEKLFF.

The chain links TRBV28 to TRBJ1-2; D unresolved. The germline V gene encodes CDR1 MDHEN and CDR2 SYDVKM. The CDR3 has 14 residues. The germline V and J ends were trimmed by 7 bases and 8 bases, with 20 bases remaining between them. The CDR3: CASIQSSEPRGYTF. The DNA of the CDR3 is TGTGCCAGCATCCAAAGCAGCGAACCGCGGGGCTACACCTTC.

The chain links TRBV11-2 to TRBJ2-1; a weak D match, TRBD2 (6 bases). Looked up from germline, CDR1 is SGHAT and CDR2 is FQNNGV. The CDR3 loop spans 14 amino acids. V was cut by 5 bases and J by 10 bases, with 18 bases left in between. The CDR3 sequence: CASSRAGRQNEQFF. CDR3 coding DNA: TGTGCCAGCAGCCGGGCGGGACGCCAAAACGAGCAGTTCTTC.